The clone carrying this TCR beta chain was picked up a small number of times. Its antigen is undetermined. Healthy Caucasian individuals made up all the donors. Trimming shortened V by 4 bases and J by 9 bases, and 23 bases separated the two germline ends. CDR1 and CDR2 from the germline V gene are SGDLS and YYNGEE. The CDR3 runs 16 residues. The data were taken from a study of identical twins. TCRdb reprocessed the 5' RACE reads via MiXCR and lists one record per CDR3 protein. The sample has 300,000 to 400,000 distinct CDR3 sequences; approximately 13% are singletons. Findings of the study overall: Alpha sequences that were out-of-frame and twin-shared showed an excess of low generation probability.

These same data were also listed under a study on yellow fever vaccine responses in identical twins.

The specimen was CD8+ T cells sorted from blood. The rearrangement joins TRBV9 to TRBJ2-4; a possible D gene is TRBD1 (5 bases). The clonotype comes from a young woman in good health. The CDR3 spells CASSSDRAETRSIQYF. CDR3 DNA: TGTGCCAGCAGCTCAGACAGAGCCGAAACCAGAAGCATTCAGTACTTC.